The present entry profiles one T cell receptor (beta chain) with its context. This entry belongs to a study of response to subunit inactivated influenza vaccine. TCRdb re-derived calls from the RT-PCR reads in MiXCR, one entry per CDR3 protein. The sample lists 250,000 to 350,000 distinct CDR3 sequences, roughly 22% seen once, with about 9.3% in the top ten. Germline V lookup: CDR1 SQVTM, CDR2 ANQGSEA. This CDR3 is 16 amino acids long. V lost 0 bases, J lost 1 base, and 5 bases stayed unmatched. The V call is TRBV29-1, the J call TRBJ2-2; the match to TRBD1 covers 7 bases. This TCR was recovered from a man aged 50-75 years who received an inactivated influenza vaccine. This specimen consisted of PBMCs from blood, obtained about 19 months after vaccination. As DNA, the CDR3 is TGCAGCGTTGAAGATCGTAACAGGGGGAACACCGGGGAGCTGTTTTTT. It is translated as CSVEDRNRGNTGELFF.